Included here is one T cell receptor beta chain sequence, with context. Its target is not known. CD45RO/CCR7/CD25/CD127/CD95/CD27 sorting isolated CD4+ naive, central memory, regulatory and stem cell-like memory cells. This record belongs to a study of beta chain features in type 1 diabetes. Broader study findings: Since sequencing was performed on cDNA, cells with high TCR expression could be over-represented. Patients with type 1 diabetes showed fewer VDJ junction insertions and more deletions. Equally in patients and controls, PCR might preferentially amplify shorter templates.

Expressed TCRB transcripts were sequenced after all isolated RNA was converted to cDNA. TCRdb keeps only in-frame clones here, not all; method: immunoSEQ multiplex PCR. The sample contains approximately 120,000 clones, 30% to 40% of which appear only once. V lost 5 bases and J lost 7; bases outside the gene matches: 3. Germline-derived CDR1 and CDR2 are LNHDA and SQIVND (reference sequence). This CDR3 has 13 amino acids. This chain links TRBV19 with TRBJ1-5; 9 positions match TRBD1. Sequences were obtained from stem cell memory CD4+ T cells from blood. The sequence was collected from a woman aged 18-29 years in good health. The CDR3 protein is CASSGDRVQPQHF. The CDR3 DNA reads as TGTGCCAGTAGTGGGGACAGGGTCCAGCCCCAGCATTTT.